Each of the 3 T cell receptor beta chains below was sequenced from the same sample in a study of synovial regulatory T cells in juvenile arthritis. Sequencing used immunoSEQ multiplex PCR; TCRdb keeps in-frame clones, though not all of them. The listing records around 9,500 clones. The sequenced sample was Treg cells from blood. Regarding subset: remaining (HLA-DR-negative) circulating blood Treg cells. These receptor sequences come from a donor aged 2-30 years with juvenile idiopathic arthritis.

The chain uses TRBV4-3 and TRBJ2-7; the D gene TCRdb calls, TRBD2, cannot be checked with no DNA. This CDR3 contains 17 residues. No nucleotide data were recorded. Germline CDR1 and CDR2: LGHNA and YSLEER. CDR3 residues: CASSQDGAGGVAYEQYF.

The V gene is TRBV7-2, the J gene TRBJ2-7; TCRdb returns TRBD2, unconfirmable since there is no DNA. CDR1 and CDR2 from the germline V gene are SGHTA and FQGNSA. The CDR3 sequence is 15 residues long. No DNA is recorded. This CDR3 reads CASSLGLAASYEQYF.

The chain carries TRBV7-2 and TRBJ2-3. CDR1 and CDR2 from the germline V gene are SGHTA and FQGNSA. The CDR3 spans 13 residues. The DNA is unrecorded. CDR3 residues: CASSLAVVGTQYF.